The rows below give T cell receptor beta chains drawn from one sample of a study of human T cells and chemical hapten exposure. MiXCR was run by TCRdb on the RACE reads, yielding one entry per CDR3 protein. The repertoire has under 450,000 distinct CDR3 sequences, under 6.5% of them found once; the top ten carry over 5.5%. The material sequenced was whole blood, taken in connection with sensitization to the hapten diphenylcyclopropenone (DPC). The receptor set was obtained from a woman aged 18-29 years with alopecia areata. Some clones in this sample may be carry-over from other donors' samples. CDR3s include the opening cysteine and the closing phenylalanine or tryptophan. Fields, in order: D gene, V gene, CDR3 length, J gene, clone size, CDR3 protein, CDR3 DNA. The D gene is left open where the match is weak. Clone size is not always given. Where it is, it says once, few, many or a class for expanded clones.

D gene: .
V gene: TRBV9
CDR3 length: 15
J gene: TRBJ1-2
clone size: .
CDR3 protein: CASSVNNRANYGYTF
CDR3 DNA: TGTGCCAGCAGCGTGAACAACAGAGCTAACTATGGCTACACCTTC

D gene: TRBD1
V gene: TRBV2
CDR3 length: 14
J gene: TRBJ1-4
clone size: many
CDR3 protein: CASSAGTDNEKLFF
CDR3 DNA: TGTGCCAGCAGTGCCGGGACAGATAATGAAAAACTGTTTTTT

D gene: TRBD2
V gene: TRBV19
CDR3 length: 16
J gene: TRBJ2-1
clone size: .
CDR3 protein: CATKSGAGRIYNEQFF
CDR3 DNA: TGTGCCACCAAAAGCGGGGCGGGACGGATCTACAATGAGCAGTTCTTC

D gene: TRBD1
V gene: TRBV24-1
CDR3 length: 15
J gene: TRBJ1-5
clone size: many
CDR3 protein: CATSAAQGLNQPQHF
CDR3 DNA: TGTGCCACCAGCGCAGCACAGGGGTTAAATCAGCCCCAGCATTTT

D gene: TRBD1
V gene: TRBV29-1
CDR3 length: 12
J gene: TRBJ1-1
clone size: many
CDR3 protein: CSVRDSNTEAFF
CDR3 DNA: TGCAGCGTCCGGGACAGCAACACTGAAGCTTTCTTT

D gene: .
V gene: TRBV11-2
CDR3 length: 16
J gene: TRBJ1-5
clone size: many
CDR3 protein: CASSLIPGEVYQPQHF
CDR3 DNA: TGTGCCAGCAGCTTAATACCAGGGGAGGTATATCAGCCCCAGCATTTT

D gene: .
V gene: TRBV19
CDR3 length: 15
J gene: TRBJ1-5
clone size: few
CDR3 protein: CASSTTAADNQPQHF
CDR3 DNA: TGTGCCAGTAGCACCACTGCGGCAGACAATCAGCCCCAGCATTTT

D gene: .
V gene: TRBV5-6
CDR3 length: 12
J gene: TRBJ1-1
clone size: many
CDR3 protein: CASSTGPLKAFF
CDR3 DNA: TGTGCCAGCAGCACGGGGCCCCTGAAAGCTTTCTTT

D gene: .
V gene: TRBV12-3/TRBV12-4
CDR3 length: 14
J gene: TRBJ1-1
clone size: many
CDR3 protein: CASSRWTANTEAFF
CDR3 DNA: TGTGCCAGCAGTCGTTGGACAGCGAACACTGAAGCTTTCTTT

D gene: .
V gene: TRBV7-9
CDR3 length: 15
J gene: TRBJ2-7
clone size: few
CDR3 protein: CASSSDRKSSYEQYF
CDR3 DNA: TGTGCCAGCAGCTCAGACAGGAAGAGCTCCTACGAGCAGTACTTC

D gene: .
V gene: TRBV10-3
CDR3 length: 15
J gene: TRBJ1-5
clone size: .
CDR3 protein: CAISEEGAGNQPQHF
CDR3 DNA: TGTGCCATCAGTGAGGAAGGGGCCGGGAATCAGCCCCAGCATTTT

D gene: TRBD1
V gene: TRBV28
CDR3 length: 14
J gene: TRBJ1-5
clone size: many
CDR3 protein: CASSPDRGHQPQHF
CDR3 DNA: TGTGCCAGCAGCCCTGACAGGGGGCATCAGCCCCAGCATTTT

D gene: .
V gene: TRBV6-1
CDR3 length: 14
J gene: TRBJ2-5
clone size: .
CDR3 protein: CASLLSNREETQYF
CDR3 DNA: TGTGCCAGCCTCCTTAGTAACAGGGAAGAGACCCAGTACTTC

D gene: .
V gene: TRBV12-3/TRBV12-4
CDR3 length: 13
J gene: TRBJ2-5
clone size: many
CDR3 protein: CASRFGVGETQYF
CDR3 DNA: TGTGCCAGCCGGTTCGGGGTAGGGGAGACCCAGTACTTC

D gene: TRBD1
V gene: TRBV3-1
CDR3 length: 15
J gene: TRBJ1-6
clone size: .
CDR3 protein: CASSQGGTANSPLHF
CDR3 DNA: TGTGCCAGCAGCCAAGGTGGGACAGCCAATTCACCCCTCCACTTT

D gene: .
V gene: TRBV20-1
CDR3 length: 14
J gene: TRBJ1-6
clone size: many
CDR3 protein: CSARDSSYNSPLHF
CDR3 DNA: TGCAGTGCTAGAGACAGCTCCTATAATTCACCCCTCCACTTT

D gene: .
V gene: TRBV7-7
CDR3 length: 16
J gene: TRBJ1-6
clone size: many
CDR3 protein: CASSPRRDPGLNPLHF
CDR3 DNA: TGTGCTAGCAGCCCTCGCCGGGACCCCGGATTAAATCCCCTCCACTTT

D gene: TRBD1
V gene: TRBV12-3/TRBV12-4
CDR3 length: 14
J gene: TRBJ1-2
clone size: many
CDR3 protein: CASSFLQGAGGYTF
CDR3 DNA: TGTGCCAGCAGTTTCCTGCAGGGGGCGGGCGGCTACACCTTC

D gene: TRBD1
V gene: TRBV20-1
CDR3 length: 14
J gene: TRBJ1-6
clone size: .
CDR3 protein: CSARQGGAHSPLHF
CDR3 DNA: TGCAGTGCTAGGCAGGGGGGCGCCCATTCACCCCTCCACTTT

D gene: .
V gene: TRBV20-1
CDR3 length: 15
J gene: TRBJ2-1
clone size: many
CDR3 protein: CSARANTGGYNEQFF
CDR3 DNA: TGCAGTGCTAGAGCCAACACCGGGGGCTACAATGAGCAGTTCTTC

D gene: .
V gene: TRBV3-1
CDR3 length: 14
J gene: TRBJ2-7
clone size: many
CDR3 protein: CASSPRTASYEQYF
CDR3 DNA: TGTGCCAGCAGCCCCCGGACAGCTTCCTACGAGCAGTACTTC

D gene: .
V gene: TRBV14
CDR3 length: 15
J gene: TRBJ2-3
clone size: .
CDR3 protein: CASSQRIGEADTQYF
CDR3 DNA: TGTGCCAGCAGCCAGAGAATAGGGGAGGCAGATACGCAGTATTTT

D gene: .
V gene: TRBV7-3
CDR3 length: 18
J gene: TRBJ2-6
clone size: .
CDR3 protein: CASSLRAIFQSGANVLTF
CDR3 DNA: TGTGCCAGCAGCTTAAGGGCGATATTCCAATCTGGGGCCAACGTCCTGACTTTC

D gene: .
V gene: TRBV29-1
CDR3 length: 14
J gene: TRBJ1-5
clone size: few
CDR3 protein: CSVEVGNSNQPQHF
CDR3 DNA: TGCAGCGTTGAAGTGGGGAATAGCAATCAGCCCCAGCATTTT

D gene: TRBD2
V gene: TRBV20-1
CDR3 length: 14
J gene: TRBJ2-1
clone size: many
CDR3 protein: CSALIAGTNNEQFF
CDR3 DNA: TGCAGTGCGCTTATAGCGGGGACCAACAATGAGCAGTTCTTC

D gene: .
V gene: TRBV2
CDR3 length: 12
J gene: TRBJ2-3
clone size: .
CDR3 protein: CASERGTDTQYF
CDR3 DNA: TGTGCCAGCGAGCGCGGCACAGATACGCAGTATTTT

D gene: .
V gene: TRBV28
CDR3 length: 15
J gene: TRBJ2-5
clone size: many
CDR3 protein: CASSPPRQGFETQYF
CDR3 DNA: TGTGCCAGCAGTCCGCCCCGCCAGGGATTCGAGACCCAGTACTTC

D gene: .
V gene: TRBV25-1
CDR3 length: 14
J gene: TRBJ1-3
clone size: many
CDR3 protein: CASRQGPSGNTIYF
CDR3 DNA: TGTGCCAGCAGACAGGGCCCTTCTGGAAACACCATATATTTT

D gene: .
V gene: TRBV6-5
CDR3 length: 13
J gene: TRBJ2-5
clone size: many
CDR3 protein: CASTFAGAETQYF
CDR3 DNA: TGTGCCAGCACATTCGCCGGGGCAGAGACCCAGTACTTC

D gene: TRBD1
V gene: TRBV10-3
CDR3 length: 15
J gene: TRBJ2-1
clone size: few
CDR3 protein: CAISETGQGSNEQFF
CDR3 DNA: TGTGCCATCAGTGAGACGGGACAGGGTAGCAATGAGCAGTTCTTC

D gene: TRBD1
V gene: TRBV29-1
CDR3 length: 13
J gene: TRBJ1-1
clone size: many
CDR3 protein: CSVERDRGIEAFF
CDR3 DNA: TGCAGCGTTGAGAGGGACAGGGGGATTGAAGCTTTCTTT

D gene: .
V gene: TRBV29-1
CDR3 length: 16
J gene: TRBJ1-3
clone size: few
CDR3 protein: CSVEDSSANSGNTIYF
CDR3 DNA: TGCAGCGTTGAAGATTCGTCGGCAAACTCTGGAAACACCATATATTTT

D gene: .
V gene: TRBV6-5
CDR3 length: 15
J gene: TRBJ1-4
clone size: many
CDR3 protein: CASSYGTGSNEKLFF
CDR3 DNA: TGTGCCAGCAGTTACGGTACAGGGTCTAATGAAAAACTGTTTTTT